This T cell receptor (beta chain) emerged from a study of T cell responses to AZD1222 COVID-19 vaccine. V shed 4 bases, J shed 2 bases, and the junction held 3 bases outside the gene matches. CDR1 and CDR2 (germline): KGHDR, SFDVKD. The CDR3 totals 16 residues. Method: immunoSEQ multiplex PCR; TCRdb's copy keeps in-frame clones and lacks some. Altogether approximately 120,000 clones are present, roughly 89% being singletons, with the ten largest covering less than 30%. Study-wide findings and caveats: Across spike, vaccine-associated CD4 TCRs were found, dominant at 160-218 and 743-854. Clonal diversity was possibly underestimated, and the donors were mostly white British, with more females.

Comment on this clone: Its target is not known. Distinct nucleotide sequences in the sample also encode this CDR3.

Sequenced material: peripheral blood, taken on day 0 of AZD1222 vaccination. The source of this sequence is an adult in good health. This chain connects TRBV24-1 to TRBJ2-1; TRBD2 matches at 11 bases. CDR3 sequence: CATSDSTSGTYNEQFF. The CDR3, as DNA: TGTGCCACCAGTGACTCGACTAGCGGGACCTACAATGAGCAGTTCTTC.